This T cell receptor beta chain was recovered during a study of blood T cell repertoires in COVID-19. Study-wide background: Specimens from acute and convalescent COVID-19 originated in the United States, Italy and Spain. In each case, the material was cDNA or gDNA derived from T cells, B-cell-depleted T cells, or PBMCs.

V was pared by 5 bases and J by 1 base, with 8 bases between. This CDR3 region has 13 residues. The germline V gene has CDR1 SGHTA and CDR2 FQGNSA. How the authors handled the data: Scientists estimated how many nucleated cells there were by amplifying reference gene primers. Only in-frame clones appear in the TCRdb table, and some are missing; sequencing was by immunoSEQ multiplex PCR. From that table come the V and J calls and clone size; the DNA was used to work out D and trimming. This sample has about 320,000 clones; 75% to 85% occur once, and the top ten carry approximately 7.5%. The chain is built from TRBV7-2 and TRBJ1-1; D possibly corresponds to TRBD1 (6 bases). This TCR came from a human donor in a cohort sampled during active COVID-19. The sequenced sample consisted of peripheral blood. The DNA of the CDR3 is TGTGCCAGCAGCATGGACAGGAACACTGAAGCTTTCTTT. This codes for CASSMDRNTEAFF.